The sequence of this T cell receptor beta chain was determined in a study of CD8+CD57+ T cells in acquired aplastic anemia. Study-level background: Each DNA sample taken from sorted CD4+ and CD8+ cells came to approximately 3 ug on average.

Germline assignment: CDR1 LNHNV and CDR2 YYDKDF (reference sequence). V dropped 0 bases and J dropped 5 bases, with 16 bases sitting between them. The CDR3 length is 16 residues. This clonotype has a single count. The antigen is not known. Study outcomes and limitations: Roughly 30 CD8+ CDR3 sequences occurred in both the patients and the controls.

Selection for sequencing was limited to patients who had shown CD8+CD57+ cell expansion by flow cytometry. Each of the patients presented with severe acquired aplastic anemia. No patient had been given any therapy when blood was sampled. Genomic DNA was employed as the template in profiling TCR beta VDJ and CDR3. TCRdb redid the calling of the reads with MiXCR, one entry per CDR3 protein. This sample has some 200,000 distinct CDR3 sequences, with less than 75% found just once. The receptor was derived from a human donor with aplastic anemia. Sequenced: sorted CD4+, CD8+, or CD8+CD57+ T cells (not recorded which) from PBMCs. The V gene is TRBV15, the J gene TRBJ1-2; no clear D. The CDR3: CATSRDLGVGKYGYTF. In nucleotides, the CDR3 is TGTGCCACCAGCAGAGATCTTGGTGTAGGAAAATATGGCTACACCTTC.